This T cell receptor (beta chain) comes out of a study of T cell responses to AZD1222 COVID-19 vaccine. Germline lookup yields CDR1 LNHDA and CDR2 SQIVND (reference sequence). Unmatched junction bases numbered 6, after V lost 7 bases and J lost 7 bases. The CDR3 loop spans 13 amino acids. Generated by immunoSEQ multiplex PCR, the TCRdb table keeps only in-frame clones and is missing some. The table has 150,000 to 200,000 clones, about 90% seen once. The chain joins TRBV19 to TRBJ1-5; 8 bases align to TRBD1. This specimen consisted of peripheral blood, obtained 28 days after the second dose of the MenACWY control vaccine. The receptor was derived from an adult who received the MenACWY meningococcal vaccine as a control. DNA for the CDR3: TGTGCCAGTAACAGGGGGTACGGGCAGCCCCAGCATTTT. It codes for CASNRGYGQPQHF.